The TCR beta chain under discussion was sequenced for a study of T cell responses to AZD1222 COVID-19 vaccine. Study-wide results and limits: Seropositive AZD1222 recipients at baseline numbered only five to seven. The peak T cell response came first, and repertoires were sampled only after it. Of spike-specific TCRs, nearly half reportedly target regions left unmutated in variants.

Notes on this clone: What it binds is not known.

V was clipped by 5 bases and J by 9 bases; unmatched bases: 4. Per germline, CDR1 MNHEY and CDR2 SMNVEV (reference sequence). The length of the CDR3 is 11 residues. The method was immunoSEQ multiplex PCR; TCRdb's version includes in-frame clones alone and lacks a portion of them. This table has more than 100,000 clones, 92% appearing once. This clonotype was sampled from an adult in good health. The chain couples TRBV27 to TRBJ2-7; 7 bases agree with TRBD2. The input for sequencing was peripheral blood, taken on day 0 of AZD1222 vaccination. The CDR3 is CASSPGGMQYF. Here the CDR3 DNA reads TGTGCCAGCAGTCCGGGGGGAATGCAGTACTTC.